Presented here are 6 T cell receptor beta chains from one specimen sequenced in a study of CD8 T cells in Susac syndrome. Random hexamers served to reverse transcribe roughly 0.45 to 1 ug RNA. TCRdb ran MiXCR on the immunoSEQ multiplex PCR reads and lists one entry per CDR3 protein. The data show 100,000 to 150,000 distinct CDR3 sequences, with about 92% seen just once and approximately 0.31% held by the top ten. Sequencing used CD8+ T cells from PBMCs. These receptors were collected from a human donor with multiple sclerosis.

In DNA form, the CDR3 reads TGTGCCAGTAGTCCCGAGACAGCCCCCTACGAGCAGTACTTC. This codes for CASSPETAPYEQYF. V and J are TRBV19 and TRBJ2-7, with a possible D match to TRBD1 (5 bases). Germline lookup yields CDR1 LNHDA and CDR2 SQIVND (reference sequence). The CDR3 consists of 14 residues. V was pared by 5 bases and J by 2 bases, with 13 bases between.

This clonotype occurred once. The chain carries TRBV27 and TRBJ1-1; no clear D gene. Between the trimmed V and J ends, which lost 4 bases and 1 base, there was a span of 7 bases. This CDR3 is 13 amino acids long. The germline V gene has CDR1 MNHEY and CDR2 SMNVEV (reference sequence). CDR3 region: CASSYRSNTEAFF. In DNA form, the CDR3 reads TGTGCCAGCAGTTATAGATCGAACACTGAAGCTTTCTTT.

The rearrangement joins TRBV9 to TRBJ2-3; 7 positions agree with TRBD1. The germline gives CDR1 SGDLS, CDR2 YYNGEE. V shed 4 bases, J shed 5 bases, and the junction held 4 bases outside the gene matches. The length of the CDR3 is 13 residues. This CDR3 reads CASSQQGRDTQYF. As DNA, the CDR3 is TGTGCCAGCAGCCAACAGGGGAGAGATACGCAGTATTTT.

The rearrangement uses TRBV7-8 and TRBJ2-7, with TRBD2 as a possible D gene (6 bases). The germline V and J ends were trimmed by 5 bases and 5 bases, with 13 bases remaining between them. The CDR3 length is 13 residues. The germline CDR1 and CDR2 sequences are SGHVS and FQNEAQ. The CDR3 reads CASSPRRVHEQYV. DNA for the CDR3: TGTGCCAGCAGCCCAAGGAGGGTCCACGAGCAGTACGTC.

The CDR3 protein is CASSMGVRGSLADGYTF. The CDR3 region has the DNA TGTGCCAGTAGTATGGGTGTGAGAGGGTCGTTGGCGGATGGCTACACCTTC. The chain combines TRBV19 with TRBJ1-2; unclear D gene. The CDR3 runs to 17 residues. CDR1 and CDR2 from the germline V gene are LNHDA and SQIVND (reference sequence). V was pared by 3 bases and J by 6 bases, with 23 bases between.

V gene TRBV19 combines with J gene TRBJ1-1; D is possibly TRBD1 (6 bases). Trimming shortened V by 5 bases and J by 1 base, and 8 bases separated the two germline ends. The CDR3 is 13 amino acids. Germline V gene sequence: CDR1 LNHDA, CDR2 SQIVND (reference sequence). In DNA form, the CDR3 reads TGTGCCAGTAGTCCACAGGGGAACACTGAAGCTTTCTTT. This sequence encodes CASSPQGNTEAFF.